This record covers a single TCR beta chain. The table came from immunoSEQ multiplex PCR; TCRdb's copy has only in-frame clones and leaves some out. Of under 95,000 clones in the sample, about 94% were seen once. This record belongs to a study of technical replicates of blood from several donors. Sequencing was done on a sample of T cells isolated from PBMCs. This receptor was identified in a human donor in good health.

The CDR3 nucleotides read TGTGCCAGCACAGGGAAGCGGGAGATCGCCTACAATGAGCAGTTCTTC. It yields the protein CASTGKREIAYNEQFF. The chain combines TRBV2 with TRBJ2-1; 8 positions agree with TRBD2. Unmatched junction bases numbered 10, after V lost 7 bases and J lost 2 bases. This CDR3 contains 16 residues. Germline-derived CDR1 and CDR2 are SNHLY and FYNNEI.